The rows below give T cell receptor beta chains drawn from one sample of a study of blood T cell repertoires in COVID-19. Profiled with immunoSEQ multiplex PCR; TCRdb holds only in-frame clones, not every one. The table has about 120,000 clones, around 76% seen once. Sequencing input: peripheral blood. These receptors originate from a man in his 70s with acute or convalescent COVID-19. Both conserved end residues are part of each CDR3. The order of the fields is D gene, J gene, V gene, clone size, CDR3 protein, CDR3 DNA. The D gene is left open where the match is weak. Expanded clones are given a class, and other clones once, few, many or no size at all.

.	TRBJ2-5	TRBV19	.	CASSMGGAWETQYF	TGTGCCAGTAGTATGGGGGGGGCATGGGAGACCCAGTACTTC
.	TRBJ1-4	TRBV7-2	.	CASSLVPATNEKLFF	TGTGCCAGCAGCTTAGTTCCAGCAACTAATGAAAAACTGTTTTTT
.	TRBJ2-5	TRBV21-1	many	CASSRGQLQLETQYF	TGTGCCAGCAGCAGGGGACAACTACAACTAGAGACCCAGTACTTC
TRBD1	TRBJ1-2	TRBV5-1	once	CASSPGEGAQGCTF	TGCGCCAGCAGCCCCGGAGAGGGGGCGCAGGGCTGCACCTTC
.	TRBJ1-1	TRBV5-4	few	CASSLPSRATEAFF	TGTGCCAGCAGCTTACCTTCCAGGGCAACTGAAGCTTTCTTT
.	TRBJ2-1	TRBV18	.	CASSQLQGLSSYNEQFF	TGTGCCAGCTCCCAATTACAGGGCCTGAGCTCCTACAATGAGCAGTTCTTC
.	TRBJ2-1	TRBV5-4	.	CASSLGRGLANYNEQFF	TGTGCCAGCAGCTTGGGGAGGGGGCTGGCCAACTACAATGAGCAGTTCTTC
.	TRBJ1-1	TRBV12-3/TRBV12-4	.	CASSFGGSEAFF	TGTGCCAGCAGCTTCGGGGGGTCTGAAGCTTTCTTT
TRBD2	TRBJ2-1	TRBV7-9	.	CASSFGTSGGGNEQFF	TGTGCCAGCAGCTTCGGGACTAGCGGGGGGGGAAATGAGCAGTTCTTC
.	TRBJ2-3	TRBV5-4	.	CASSRPQRVPYTDTQYF	TGTGCCAGCAGCCGACCCCAGCGGGTCCCTTACACAGATACGCAGTATTTT
.	TRBJ2-7	TRBV4-2	few	CASSQDTGGTSYEQYF	TGTGCCAGCAGCCAAGATACTGGGGGCACTTCCTACGAGCAGTACTTC
.	TRBJ1-2	TRBV6-1	.	CASSEVATPTNYGYTF	TGTGCCAGCAGTGAGGTGGCAACCCCCACTAACTATGGCTACACCTTC
TRBD2	TRBJ2-2	TRBV30	.	CAWARDYITGELFF	TGTGCCTGGGCCCGGGACTATATCACCGGGGAGCTGTTTTTT
.	TRBJ2-3	TRBV5-6	.	CASSYLVTDTQYF	TGTGCCAGCAGTTACCTAGTCACAGATACGCAGTATTTT
TRBD1	TRBJ1-3	TRBV10-1	medium-sized	CASSESAWDRSHF	TGCGCCAGCAGTGAGTCGGCCTGGGACAGGTCCCATTTT
.	TRBJ2-1	TRBV29-1	.	CSVEETAYNEQFF	TGCAGCGTTGAGGAGACAGCCTACAATGAGCAGTTCTTC
.	TRBJ2-5	TRBV3-1/TRBV3-2	.	CASSQDRQRRYF	TGTGCCAGCAGCCAAGATCGTCAGCGCCGGTACTTC
TRBD1	TRBJ2-7	TRBV9	.	CASSVGQGGTYEQYF	TGTGCCAGCAGCGTCGGACAGGGGGGAACCTACGAGCAGTACTTC
.	TRBJ2-1	TRBV6-2/TRBV6-3	.	CASSYFIGQGVDNEQFF	TGTGCCAGCAGTTACTTTATCGGGCAGGGTGTCGACAATGAGCAGTTCTTC
TRBD1	TRBJ1-1	TRBV9	.	CASSARLGQGETTEAFF	TGTGCCAGCAGCGCCCGTCTGGGACAGGGGGAGACCACTGAAGCTTTCTTT
TRBD2	TRBJ2-3	TRBV9	.	CASSAPGSGARDTQYF	TGTGCCAGCAGCGCCCCCGGGAGCGGGGCTCGAGATACGCAGTATTTT
.	TRBJ2-7	TRBV4-3	.	CASSQVRHYEQYF	TGCGCCAGCAGCCAAGTACGACACTACGAGCAGTACTTC
TRBD2	TRBJ2-7	TRBV2	once	CASSHVRGGHYEQYF	TGTGCCAGCAGCCATGTACGGGGGGGACATTACGAGCAGTACTTC
.	TRBJ2-1	TRBV11-3	.	CASSLTTGYNEQFF	TGTGCCAGCAGCTTAACGACAGGATACAATGAGCAGTTCTTC